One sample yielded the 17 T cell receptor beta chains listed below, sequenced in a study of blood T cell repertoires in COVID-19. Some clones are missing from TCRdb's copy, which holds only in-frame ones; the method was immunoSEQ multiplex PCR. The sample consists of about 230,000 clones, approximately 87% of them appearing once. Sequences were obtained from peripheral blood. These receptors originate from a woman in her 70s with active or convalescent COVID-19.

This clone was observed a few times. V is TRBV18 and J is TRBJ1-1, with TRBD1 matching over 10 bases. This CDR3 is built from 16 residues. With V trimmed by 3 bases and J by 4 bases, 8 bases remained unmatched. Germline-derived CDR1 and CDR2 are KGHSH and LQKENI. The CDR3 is CASSPETGGLGTEAFF. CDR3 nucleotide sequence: TGTGCCAGCTCACCCGAGACAGGGGGCTTGGGCACTGAAGCTTTCTTT.

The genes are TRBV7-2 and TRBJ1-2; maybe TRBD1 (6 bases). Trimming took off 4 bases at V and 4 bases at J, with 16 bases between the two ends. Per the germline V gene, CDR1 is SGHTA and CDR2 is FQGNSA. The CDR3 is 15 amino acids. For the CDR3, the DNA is TGTGCCAGCAGCTCTTACATAGCGGGGGCCTATGGCTACACCTTC. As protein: CASSSYIAGAYGYTF.

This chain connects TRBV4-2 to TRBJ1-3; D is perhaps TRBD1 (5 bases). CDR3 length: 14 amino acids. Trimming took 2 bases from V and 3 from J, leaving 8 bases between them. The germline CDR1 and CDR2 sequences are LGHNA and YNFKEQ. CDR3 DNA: TGTGCCAGCAGCCAAAACAGGATTGGAAACACCATATATTTT. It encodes CASSQNRIGNTIYF.

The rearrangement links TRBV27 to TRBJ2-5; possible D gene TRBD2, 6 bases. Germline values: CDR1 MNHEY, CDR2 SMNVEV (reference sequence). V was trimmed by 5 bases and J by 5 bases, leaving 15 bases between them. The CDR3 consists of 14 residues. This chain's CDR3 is CASSPGRGSETQYF. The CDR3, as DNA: TGTGCCAGCAGTCCCGGCCGGGGGTCGGAGACCCAGTACTTC.

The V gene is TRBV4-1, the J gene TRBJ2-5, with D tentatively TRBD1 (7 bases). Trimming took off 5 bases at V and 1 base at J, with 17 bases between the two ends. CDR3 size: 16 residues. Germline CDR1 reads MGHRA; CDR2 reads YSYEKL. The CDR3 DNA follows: TGCGCCAGCAGCACCCGACAGGGAGGCCTCCAAGAGACCCAGTACTTC. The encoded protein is CASSTRQGGLQETQYF.

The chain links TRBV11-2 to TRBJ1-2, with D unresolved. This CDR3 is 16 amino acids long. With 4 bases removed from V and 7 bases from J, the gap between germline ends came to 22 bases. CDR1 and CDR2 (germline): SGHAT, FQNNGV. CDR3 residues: CASSSPLAGPPTGYTF. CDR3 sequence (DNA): TGTGCCAGCAGCTCACCCCTCGCGGGCCCTCCCACTGGCTACACCTTC.

CDR3 sequence: CASSLRDYITGQYF. DNA of the CDR3: TGTGCCAGCAGTCTTAGAGACTATATTACGGGGCAGTACTTC. The V call is TRBV27, the J call TRBJ2-7, with a possible D match to TRBD2 (5 bases). Germline V gene lookup returns CDR1 MNHEY and CDR2 SMNVEV (reference sequence). Trimming took off 5 bases at V and 9 bases at J, with 20 bases between the two ends. The CDR3 sequence is 14 residues long.

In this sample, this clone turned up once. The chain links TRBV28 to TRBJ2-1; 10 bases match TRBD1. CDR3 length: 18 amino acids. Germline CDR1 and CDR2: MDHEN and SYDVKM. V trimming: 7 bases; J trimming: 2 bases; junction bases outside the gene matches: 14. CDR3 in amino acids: CASIPSTGQGGTYNEQFF. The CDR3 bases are TGTGCCAGCATTCCTTCGACCGGACAGGGGGGAACCTACAATGAGCAGTTCTTC.

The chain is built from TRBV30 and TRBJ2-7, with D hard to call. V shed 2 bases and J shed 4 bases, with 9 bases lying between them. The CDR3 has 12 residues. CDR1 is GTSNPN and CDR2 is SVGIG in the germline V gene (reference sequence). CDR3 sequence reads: CAWSPSLYEQYF. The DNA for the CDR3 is TGTGCCTGGAGTCCCTCTCTTTACGAGCAGTACTTC.

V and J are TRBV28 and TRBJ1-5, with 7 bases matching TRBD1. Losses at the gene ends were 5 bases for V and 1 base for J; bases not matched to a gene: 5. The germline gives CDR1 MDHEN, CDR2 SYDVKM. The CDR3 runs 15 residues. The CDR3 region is CASSTGTVSNQPQHF. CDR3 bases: TGTGCCAGCAGTACTGGGACAGTGAGCAATCAGCCCCAGCATTTT.

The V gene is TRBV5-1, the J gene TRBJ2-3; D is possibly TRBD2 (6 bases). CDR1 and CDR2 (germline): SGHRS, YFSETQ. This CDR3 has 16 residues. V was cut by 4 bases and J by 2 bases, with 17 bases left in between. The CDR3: CASSPVGLANTDTQYF. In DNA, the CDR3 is TGCGCCAGCAGCCCCGTGGGACTCGCTAACACAGATACGCAGTATTTT.

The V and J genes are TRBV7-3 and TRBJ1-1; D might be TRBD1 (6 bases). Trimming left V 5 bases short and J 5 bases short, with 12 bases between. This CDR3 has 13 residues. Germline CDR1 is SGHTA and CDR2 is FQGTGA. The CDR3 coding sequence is TGTGCCAGCAGCATGAGAGGGGGAACTGAAGCTTTCTTT. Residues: CASSMRGGTEAFF.

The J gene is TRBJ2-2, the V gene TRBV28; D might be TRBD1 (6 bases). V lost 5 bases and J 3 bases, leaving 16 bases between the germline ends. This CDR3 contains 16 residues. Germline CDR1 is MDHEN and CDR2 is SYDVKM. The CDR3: CASSDRTSVYTGELFF. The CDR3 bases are TGTGCCAGCAGTGACAGGACAAGTGTTTACACCGGGGAGCTGTTTTTT.

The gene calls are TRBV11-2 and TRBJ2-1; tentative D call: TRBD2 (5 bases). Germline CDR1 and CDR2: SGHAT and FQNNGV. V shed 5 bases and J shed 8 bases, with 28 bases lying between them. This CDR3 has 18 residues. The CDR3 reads CASSPISRRARSGYEQFF. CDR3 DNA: TGTGCCAGCAGCCCCATCAGCCGGCGGGCTAGATCAGGCTATGAGCAGTTCTTC.

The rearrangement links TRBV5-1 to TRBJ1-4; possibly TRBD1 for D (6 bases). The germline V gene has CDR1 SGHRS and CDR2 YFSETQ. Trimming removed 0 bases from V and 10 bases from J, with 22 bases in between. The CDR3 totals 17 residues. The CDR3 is CASSLDEGGRGMGKLFF. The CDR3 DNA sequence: TGCGCCAGCAGCTTGGATGAGGGGGGGCGCGGTATGGGAAAACTGTTTTTT.

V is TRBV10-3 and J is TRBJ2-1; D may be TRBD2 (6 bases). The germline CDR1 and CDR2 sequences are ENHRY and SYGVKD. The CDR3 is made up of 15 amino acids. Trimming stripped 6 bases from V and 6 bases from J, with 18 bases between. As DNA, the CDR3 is TGTGCCATCAGACAAACTAGCTTGCGTGGCAATGAGCAGTTCTTC. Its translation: CAIRQTSLRGNEQFF.

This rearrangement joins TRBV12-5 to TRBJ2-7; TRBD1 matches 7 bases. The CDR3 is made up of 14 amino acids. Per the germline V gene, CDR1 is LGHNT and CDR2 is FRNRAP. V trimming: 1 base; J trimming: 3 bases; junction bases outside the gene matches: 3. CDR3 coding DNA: TGTGCTAGTGGTTTGGCGTGGACAGGCTACGAGCAGTACTTC. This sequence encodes CASGLAWTGYEQYF.